These 11 T cell receptor beta chains came from one sample sequenced in a study of T cells in Graves' hyperthyroidism and ophthalmopathy. The TCR beta CDR3 regions underwent amplification using RNA transcripts as the source. During a first-round RT-PCR of the TCR CDR3, the HTBI primer set was used. MiXCR, applied by TCRdb to the multiplex PCR reads, yields one record per CDR3 protein. The sample holds around 300,000 distinct CDR3 sequences, 20% to 25% seen once. The sample consisted of blood. All receptors come from a man aged 40-49 years with Graves' hyperthyroidism that later progressed to Graves' ophthalmopathy.

In its sample, this clonotype was seen many times. The J gene is TRBJ1-2, the V gene TRBV27; 8 positions agree with TRBD1. The J segment lost 4 bases and the V segment lost 11 bases, leaving 15 bases of the junction unmatched. The CDR3 contains 15 residues. Per the germline V gene, CDR1 is MNHEY and CDR2 is SMNVEV (reference sequence). The chain's CDR3 is CAVTSAGGLSYGYTF. CDR3 DNA: TGTGCCGTCACCAGCGCAGGGGGCCTGAGCTATGGCTACACCTTC.

The chain uses TRBV4-3 and TRBJ1-2; D remains unclear. V lost 1 base and J lost 2, with 5 bases in between. CDR3 length: 13 residues. Germline V gene data show CDR1 as LGHNA and CDR2 as YSLEER. This chain's CDR3 is CASSQAQNYGYTF. CDR3 DNA: TGCGCCAGCAGCCAAGCCCAGAACTATGGCTACACCTTC.

This clonotype showed up many times. The chain combines TRBV5-1 with TRBJ2-2; 10 positions agree with TRBD1. The CDR3 runs 16 residues. Germline CDR1 is SGHRS and CDR2 is YFSETQ. V lost 4 bases, J lost 5 bases, and 8 bases stayed unmatched. The CDR3 DNA is TGCGCCAGCAGCCGACGACAGGGGGCGGTGACCGGGGAGCTGTTTTTT. Translating gives CASSRRQGAVTGELFF.

This clonotype was observed many times. J is TRBJ2-2 and V is TRBV6-5; D gene unclear. Trimming cost V 4 bases and J 2 bases, with 2 bases left between them. The CDR3 runs to 12 residues. Germline values: CDR1 MNHEY, CDR2 SVGAGI. CDR3 in amino acids: CASSSNTGELFF. In DNA form, the CDR3 reads TGTGCCAGCAGTTCAAACACCGGGGAGCTGTTTTTT.

This clonotype has ten or more counts. The V and J genes are TRBV12-3 or TRBV12-4 and TRBJ1-1; D may be TRBD1 (5 bases). The CDR3 runs 17 residues. V lost 5 bases to trimming and J lost 1 base, with 20 bases between them. CDR3: CASSNQGSGVRNTEAFF. The CDR3 DNA sequence: TGTGCCAGCAGTAACCAAGGTTCGGGGGTTAGGAACACTGAAGCTTTCTTT.

This clonotype has only a few counts. This may be a read error: a much more frequent sequence differs by one nucleotide. The chain carries TRBV27 and TRBJ2-7; D not resolved. Germline lookup yields CDR1 MNHEY and CDR2 SMNVEV (reference sequence). This CDR3 contains 14 residues. The CDR3 DNA reads TGTGCCACCATGACCGGGCCGAGCTCCTACGAGCCGTACTTC. Its protein is CATMTGPSSYEPYF.

This clonotype appeared many times. This chain connects TRBV2 to TRBJ2-7; weak D call: TRBD1 (5 bases). The germline V gene encodes CDR1 SNHLY and CDR2 FYNNEI. The CDR3 runs 13 residues. Trimming removed 8 bases from V and 7 bases from J, with 18 bases in between. In DNA, the CDR3 is TGTGCCAGCGGGGAACAGGTCTTTGGGGAGCAGTACTTC. Amino acid sequence: CASGEQVFGEQYF.

This clonotype was recorded many times. This may come from a read error, since a much larger clone is one base off. This chain's CDR3 is CSARGQSNTEAFF. The CDR3 region has the DNA TGCAGTGCTAGAGGACAGTCGAACACTGAAGCTTTCTTT. The V and J genes are TRBV20-1 and TRBJ1-1, with D possibly matching TRBD1 (5 bases). Germline V gene sequence: CDR1 DFQATT, CDR2 SNEGSKA (reference sequence). V shed 1 base and J shed 1 base, with 7 bases lying between them. The CDR3 loop spans 13 amino acids.

This clonotype was seen many times. The genes are TRBV12-3 or TRBV12-4 and TRBJ1-2; TRBD1 agrees at 12 bases. The V and J ends lost 5 bases and 8 bases, in that order; junction bases with no gene match: 9. CDR3 length: 15 residues. CDR3 sequence reads: CASSLGGQGARGYTF. The CDR3 bases are TGTGCCAGCAGTCTAGGGGGACAGGGGGCGAGAGGCTACACCTTC.

This clonotype has only a few counts. No DNA is shown, since the ends of the CDR3 on it are uncertain; the CDR3 is the one TCRdb lists. V is TRBV28 and J is TRBJ1-1. Germline CDR1 is MDHEN and CDR2 is SYDVKM. The CDR3 is 18 residues long, counting both termini. This chain's CDR3 is CASSLNPSGQGSDTEAFF.

The table lists this clonotype with many counts. V gene TRBV7-2 combines with J gene TRBJ2-5; TRBD2 matches 11 bases. The germline V gene has CDR1 SGHTA and CDR2 FQGNSA. The CDR3 sequence is 14 residues long. V shed 6 bases and J 5 bases; nucleotides not matched to a gene: 5. CDR3 sequence: CASRGRTSGETQYF. The CDR3 DNA is TGTGCCAGCAGAGGAAGGACTAGCGGGGAGACCCAGTACTTC.